This note documents a single TCR beta chain sequence. This is likely an artifact of a read error, given a far larger clone one base away. This entry is derived from a study of regulatory T cells in long-lasting Graves disease. Sample time point: newly diagnosed GD, antithyroid drugs for less than 3 months. The TCR library was made from RNA that had been extracted from PBMCs in TRIzol. An endocrinology unit in Xi'an, China, supplied the patients. Investigators prepared the TCR beta libraries by applying iRepertoire HTBI primers and Arm-PCR of CDR3 regions. TCRdb reanalysed the multiplex PCR reads using MiXCR and keeps one entry per CDR3 protein. The top ten clones hold about a quarter of a sample with roughly 400,000 distinct CDR3 sequences, roughly 17% of them seen once. The CDR3 spans 13 residues. CDR1 MDHEN and CDR2 SYDVKM come from the germline V gene. V shed 2 bases and J shed 7 bases, with 12 bases lying between them.

These records were also assigned to another study, of T cells in Graves' hyperthyroidism and ophthalmopathy.

The chain uses TRBV28 and TRBJ2-7; D perhaps matches TRBD2 (5 bases). Here the sequenced sample was peripheral blood mononuclear cells (PBMCs), taken at new diagnosis, from a patient treated with antithyroid drugs. The clonotype was recovered from a woman under 30 with Graves disease. CDR3 DNA sequence: TGTGCCAGCAGTTTAGAGGGATACAATGAGCAGTACTTC. Protein: CASSLEGYNEQYF.